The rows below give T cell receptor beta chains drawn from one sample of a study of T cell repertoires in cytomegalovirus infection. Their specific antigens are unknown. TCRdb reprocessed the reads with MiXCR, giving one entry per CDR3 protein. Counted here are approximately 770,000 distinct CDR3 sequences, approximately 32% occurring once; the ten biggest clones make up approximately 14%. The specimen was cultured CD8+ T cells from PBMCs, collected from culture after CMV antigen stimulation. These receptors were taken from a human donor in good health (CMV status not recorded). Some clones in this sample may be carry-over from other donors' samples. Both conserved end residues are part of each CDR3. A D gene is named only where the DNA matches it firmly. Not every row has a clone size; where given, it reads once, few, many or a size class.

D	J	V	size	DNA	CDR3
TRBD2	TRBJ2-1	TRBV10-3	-	TGTGCCATTGTTGCTAGCGGTAATGAGCAGTTCTTC	CAIVASGNEQFF
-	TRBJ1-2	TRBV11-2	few	TGTGCCAGCAGCTTAGATATAACCAGGAACTATGGCTACACCTTC	CASSLDITRNYGYTF
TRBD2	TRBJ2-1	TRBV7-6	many	TGTGCCAGCAGCATAGCGGGGGCGCAGGGGGGTGAGCAGTTCTTC	CASSIAGAQGGEQFF
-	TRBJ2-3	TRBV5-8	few	TGTGCCAGCAACACGGGACTTATGCAGTATTTT	CASNTGLMQYF
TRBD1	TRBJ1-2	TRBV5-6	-	TGTGCCAGCAGCGGGGGACAGGGTTCTAACTATGGCTACACCTTC	CASSGGQGSNYGYTF
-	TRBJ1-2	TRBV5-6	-	TGTGCCAGCAGCTTGGGGCTTTCCTCTTCCTATGGCTACACCTTC	CASSLGLSSSYGYTF
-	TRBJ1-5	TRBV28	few	TGTGCCAGCAGTAAACAGGATCAGCCCCAGCATTTT	CASSKQDQPQHF
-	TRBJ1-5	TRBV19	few	TGTGCCAGTAGTCCCCGGGAGGGGCCCCGAAATCAGCCCCAGCATTTT	CASSPREGPRNQPQHF
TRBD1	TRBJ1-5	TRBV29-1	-	TGCAGCGCTGGGACAGGGAACCCCAATCAGCCCCAGCATTTT	CSAGTGNPNQPQHF
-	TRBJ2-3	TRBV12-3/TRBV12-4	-	TGTGCCAGCAGTTTTGGGGCGGGGCTCACAGATACGCAGTATTTT	CASSFGAGLTDTQYF
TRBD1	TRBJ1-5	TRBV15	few	TGTGCCACCAGCAGAACAGGGGCCGCTCAGCCCCAGCATTTT	CATSRTGAAQPQHF
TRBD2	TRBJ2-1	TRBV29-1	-	TGCAGCGGGGGACTAGCGGGGGCCAATGAGCAGTTCTTC	CSGGLAGANEQFF
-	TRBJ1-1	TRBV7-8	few	TGTGCCAGCAGCTTAGCTTATGTTTTGCAGGAGAGAGCTCTCACTGAAGCTTTCTTT	CASSLAYVLQERALTEAFF
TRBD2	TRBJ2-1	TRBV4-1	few	TGCGCCAGCAGCCAAATTAGCGGGGGGGACTACAATGAGCAGTTCTTC	CASSQISGGDYNEQFF
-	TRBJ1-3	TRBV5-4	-	TGTGCCAGCAGCTTGGCGAACACCATATATTTT	CASSLANTIYF
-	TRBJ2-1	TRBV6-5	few	TGTGCCAGCAGTACCGGGACAAACCTTTACAATGAGCAGTTCTTC	CASSTGTNLYNEQFF
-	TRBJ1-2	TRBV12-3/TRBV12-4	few	TGTGCCACCGAGGGCGGCCCGAACTATGGCTACACCTTC	CATEGGPNYGYTF
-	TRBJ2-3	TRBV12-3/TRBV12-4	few	TGTGCCAGCAGTTTAAGGGGGGGGGCCGTCTTTACGCAGTATTTT	CASSLRGGAVFTQYF
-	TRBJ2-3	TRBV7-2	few	TGTGCCAGCAGTTGGCCGGGCCGAACAGATACGCAGTATTTT	CASSWPGRTDTQYF
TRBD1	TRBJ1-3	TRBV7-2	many	TGTGCCAGCAGCTCCTGGGACAGGGCTGGAAACACCATATATTTT	CASSSWDRAGNTIYF
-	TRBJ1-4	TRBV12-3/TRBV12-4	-	TGTGCCAGCAGTTTAGATATCGGGGCTAATGAAAAACTGTTTTTT	CASSLDIGANEKLFF
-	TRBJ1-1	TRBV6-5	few	TGTGCCAGCAGTTACTCACTAATGAACACTGAAGCTTTCTTT	CASSYSLMNTEAFF
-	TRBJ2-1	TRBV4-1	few	TGCGCCAGCAGCCAAGATCGGCAGGGAGTCTACAATGAGCAGTTCTTC	CASSQDRQGVYNEQFF
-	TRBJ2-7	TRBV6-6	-	TGTGCCAGCAGTTACGAGGGGTCCCCCTCCTACGAGCAGTACTTC	CASSYEGSPSYEQYF
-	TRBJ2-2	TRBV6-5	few	TGTGCCAGCAGTCCCCGGTTTCTGGCCGGCACCGGGGAGCTGTTTTTT	CASSPRFLAGTGELFF
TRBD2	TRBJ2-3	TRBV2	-	TGTGCCAGCAGTCGACTAGCAGATAGCACAGATACGCAGTATTTT	CASSRLADSTDTQYF
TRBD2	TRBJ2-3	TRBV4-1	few	TGCGCCAGCAGCCAAGAGCCGACTAGCGGAGATACGCAGTATTTT	CASSQEPTSGDTQYF
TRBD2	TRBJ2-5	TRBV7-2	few	TGTGCCAGCACCCCCACGGATGGACTAGCGGGGTTTGGGACCCAGTACTTC	CASTPTDGLAGFGTQYF
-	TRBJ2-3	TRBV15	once	TGTGCCACCAGCATTGGACTCACAGATACGCAGTATTTT	CATSIGLTDTQYF
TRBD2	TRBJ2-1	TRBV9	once	TGTGCCAGCAGCCCCCGACTAGCGGGTACCTCCTACAATGAGCAGTTCTTC	CASSPRLAGTSYNEQFF
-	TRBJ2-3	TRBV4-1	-	TGCGCCAGCAGCCTTTTAACCGGGACTTCGCAGGATACGCAGTATTTT	CASSLLTGTSQDTQYF
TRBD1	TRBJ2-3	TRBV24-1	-	TGTGCCACCAGTGATTCCGGACAGGGGGCCAGCACAGATACGCAGTATTTT	CATSDSGQGASTDTQYF
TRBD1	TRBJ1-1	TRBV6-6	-	TGTGCCAGCAGTTACCCGGACAGGGATCCCCTACAGAACACTGAAGCTTTCTTT	CASSYPDRDPLQNTEAFF
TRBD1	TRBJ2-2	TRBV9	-	TGTGCCAGCAGCTTCGGACAGGGGGCCCCCGGGGAGCTGTTTTTT	CASSFGQGAPGELFF
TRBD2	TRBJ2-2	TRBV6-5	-	TGTGCCAGCAGTTATAGCGGGGGGAGGACCGGGGAGCTGTTTTTT	CASSYSGGRTGELFF
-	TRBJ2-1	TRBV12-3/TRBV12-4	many	TGTGCCAGCAGTTTAGAAAACTACAATGAGCAGTTCTTC	CASSLENYNEQFF
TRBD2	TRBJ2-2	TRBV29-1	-	TGCAGCGTCAGACAAAGCGGGGGCACGAACACCGGGGAGCTGTTTTTT	CSVRQSGGTNTGELFF
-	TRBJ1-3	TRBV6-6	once	TGTGCCAGCAGTACCCCCTGGGACATCTCTGGAAACACCATATATTTT	CASSTPWDISGNTIYF
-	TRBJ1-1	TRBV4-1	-	TGCGCCAGCAGCCAAGCGGCAGTGAACACTGAAGCTTTCTTT	CASSQAAVNTEAFF
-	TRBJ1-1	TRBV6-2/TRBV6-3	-	TGTGCCAGCTTGCAGTCAAACACTGAAGCTTTCTTT	CASLQSNTEAFF
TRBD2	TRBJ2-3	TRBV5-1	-	TGCGCCAGCAGCACTTCGACTAGCGGGGACTATACGCAGTATTTT	CASSTSTSGDYTQYF
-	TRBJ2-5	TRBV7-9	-	TGTGCCAGCAGCTTTCCGCTTACAGGGCCCGAAGAGACCCAGTACTTC	CASSFPLTGPEETQYF
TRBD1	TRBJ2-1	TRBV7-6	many	TGTGCCAGCAGCGCAAGATCGACAGGGGGCATCAGGAGCTCCTACAATGAGCAGTTCTTC	CASSARSTGGIRSSYNEQFF
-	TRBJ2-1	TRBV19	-	TGTGCCAGTAGTATAAAGCCCTGGGACACCACAAAGTACAATGAGCAGTTCTTC	CASSIKPWDTTKYNEQFF
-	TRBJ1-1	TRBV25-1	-	TGTGCCAGCAGTCTCCGGACAACCCCCGCGGCTTTCTTT	CASSLRTTPAAFF
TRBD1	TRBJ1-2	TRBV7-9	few	TGTGCCAGCAGCTTAGGGGGACAGGCGTCGTGGACCTTC	CASSLGGQASWTF
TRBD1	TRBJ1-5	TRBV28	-	TGTGCCACCATGGACAGGAGATCCCAGCCCCAGCATTTT	CATMDRRSQPQHF
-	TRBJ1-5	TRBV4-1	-	TGCGCCAGTAGCCATGTTACAGGAGAACAGCCCCAGCATTTT	CASSHVTGEQPQHF
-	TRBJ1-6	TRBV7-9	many	TGTGCCAGCAGCATGGGGGCCCCAGGATATAATTCACCCCTCCACTTT	CASSMGAPGYNSPLHF
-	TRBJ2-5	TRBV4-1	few	TGCGCCAGCAGCCAGGGGTGGGCCCAAGAGACCCAGTACTTC	CASSQGWAQETQYF
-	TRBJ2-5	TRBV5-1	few	TGCGCCAGCAGCTTGGTGGGACACCTCAAAGAGACCCAGTACTTC	CASSLVGHLKETQYF